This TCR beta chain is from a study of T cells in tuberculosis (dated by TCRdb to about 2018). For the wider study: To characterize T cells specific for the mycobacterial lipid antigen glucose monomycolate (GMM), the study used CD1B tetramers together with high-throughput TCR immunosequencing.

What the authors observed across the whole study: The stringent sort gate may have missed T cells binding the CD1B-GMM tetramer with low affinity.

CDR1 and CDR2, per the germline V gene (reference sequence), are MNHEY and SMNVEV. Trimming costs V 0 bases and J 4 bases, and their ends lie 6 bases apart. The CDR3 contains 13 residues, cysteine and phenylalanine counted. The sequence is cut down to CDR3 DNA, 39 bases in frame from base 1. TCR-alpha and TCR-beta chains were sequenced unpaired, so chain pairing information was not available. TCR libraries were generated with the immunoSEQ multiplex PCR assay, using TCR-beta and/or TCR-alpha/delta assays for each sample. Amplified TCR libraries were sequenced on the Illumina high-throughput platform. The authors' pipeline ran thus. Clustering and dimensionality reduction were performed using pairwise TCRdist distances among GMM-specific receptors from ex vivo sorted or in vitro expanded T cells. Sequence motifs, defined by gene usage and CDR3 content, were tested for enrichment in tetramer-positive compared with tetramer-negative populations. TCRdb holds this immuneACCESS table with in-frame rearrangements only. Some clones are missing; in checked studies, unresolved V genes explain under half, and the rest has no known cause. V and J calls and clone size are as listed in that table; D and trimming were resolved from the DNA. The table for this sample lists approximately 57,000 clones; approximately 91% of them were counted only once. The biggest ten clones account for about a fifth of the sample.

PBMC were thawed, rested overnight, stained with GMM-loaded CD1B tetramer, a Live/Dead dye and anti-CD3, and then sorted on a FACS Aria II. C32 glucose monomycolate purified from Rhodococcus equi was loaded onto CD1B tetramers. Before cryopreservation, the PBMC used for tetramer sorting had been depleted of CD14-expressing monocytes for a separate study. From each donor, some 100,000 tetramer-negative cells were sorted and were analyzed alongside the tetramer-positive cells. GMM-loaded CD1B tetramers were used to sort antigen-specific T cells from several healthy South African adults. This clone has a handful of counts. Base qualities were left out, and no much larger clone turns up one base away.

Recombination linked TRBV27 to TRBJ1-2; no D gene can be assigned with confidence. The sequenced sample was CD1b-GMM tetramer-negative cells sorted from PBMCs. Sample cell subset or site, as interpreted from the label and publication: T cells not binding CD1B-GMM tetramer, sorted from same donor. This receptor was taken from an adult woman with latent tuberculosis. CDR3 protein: CASSLSLSYGYTF. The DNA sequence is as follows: TGTGCCAGCAGTTTATCACTGAGCTATGGCTACACCTTC.